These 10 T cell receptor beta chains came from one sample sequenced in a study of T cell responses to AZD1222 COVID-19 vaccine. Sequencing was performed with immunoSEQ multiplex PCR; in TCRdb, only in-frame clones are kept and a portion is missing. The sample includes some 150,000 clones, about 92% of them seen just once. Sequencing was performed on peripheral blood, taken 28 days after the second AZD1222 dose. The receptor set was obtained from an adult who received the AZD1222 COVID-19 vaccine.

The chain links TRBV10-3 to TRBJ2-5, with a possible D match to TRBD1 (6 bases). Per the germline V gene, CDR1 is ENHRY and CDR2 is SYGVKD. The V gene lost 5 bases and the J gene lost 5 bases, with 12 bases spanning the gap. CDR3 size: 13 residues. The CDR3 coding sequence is TGTGCCATCAGTCCAGGGGCCGGGGAGACCCAGTACTTC. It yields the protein CAISPGAGETQYF.

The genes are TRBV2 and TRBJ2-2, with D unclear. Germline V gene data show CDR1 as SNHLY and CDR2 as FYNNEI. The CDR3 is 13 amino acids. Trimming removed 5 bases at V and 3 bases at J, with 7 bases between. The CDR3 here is CASSLRDTGELFF. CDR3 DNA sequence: TGTGCCAGCAGTCTTAGAGACACCGGGGAGCTGTTTTTT.

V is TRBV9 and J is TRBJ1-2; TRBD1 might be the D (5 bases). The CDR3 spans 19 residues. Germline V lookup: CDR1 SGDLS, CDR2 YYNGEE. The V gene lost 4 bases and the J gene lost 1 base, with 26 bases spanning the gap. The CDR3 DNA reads TGTGCCAGCAGCTCACCCTCGTGGGGGGGGGTCCCTCTTAACTATGGCTACACCTTC. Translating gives CASSSPSWGGVPLNYGYTF.

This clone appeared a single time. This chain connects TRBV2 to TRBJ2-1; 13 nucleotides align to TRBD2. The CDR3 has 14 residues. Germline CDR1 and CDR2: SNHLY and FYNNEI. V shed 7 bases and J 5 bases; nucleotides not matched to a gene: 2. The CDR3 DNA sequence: TGTGCCAGCATCGGGACTAGCGGGAACAATGAGCAGTTCTTC. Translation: CASIGTSGNNEQFF.

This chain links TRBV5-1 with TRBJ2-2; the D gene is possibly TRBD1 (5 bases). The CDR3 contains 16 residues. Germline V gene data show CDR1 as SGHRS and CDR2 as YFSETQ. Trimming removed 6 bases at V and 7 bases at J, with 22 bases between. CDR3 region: CASTPATDTSVGELFF. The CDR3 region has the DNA TGCGCCAGCACCCCGGCGACGGACACAAGTGTCGGGGAGCTGTTTTTT.

The CDR3 sequence is CASGNRGSTYEQYF. The CDR3 DNA reads as TGTGCCAGTGGAAACAGGGGGTCCACCTACGAGCAGTACTTC. This sequence joins TRBV19 and TRBJ2-7; 8 nucleotides agree with TRBD1. V dropped 8 bases and J dropped 2; count of bases not matched to a gene: 8. CDR3 length: 14 amino acids. Germline CDR1 reads LNHDA; CDR2 reads SQIVND (reference sequence).

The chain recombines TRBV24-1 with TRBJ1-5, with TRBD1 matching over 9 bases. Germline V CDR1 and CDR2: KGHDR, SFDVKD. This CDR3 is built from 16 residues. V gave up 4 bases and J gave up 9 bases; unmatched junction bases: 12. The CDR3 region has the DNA TGTGCCACCAGTGACCCGGACAGGGGAGAAAGTTGGCCCCAGCATTTT. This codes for CATSDPDRGESWPQHF.

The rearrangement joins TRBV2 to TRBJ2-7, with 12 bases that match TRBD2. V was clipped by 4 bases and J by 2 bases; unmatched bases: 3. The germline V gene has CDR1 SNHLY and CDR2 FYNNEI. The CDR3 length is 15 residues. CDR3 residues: CASSGGLAGPYEQYF. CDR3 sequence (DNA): TGTGCCAGCAGTGGGGGACTAGCGGGTCCCTACGAGCAGTACTTC.

CDR3 in amino acids: CASSQTIAGGETQYF. For the CDR3, the DNA is TGCGCCAGCAGCCAAACTATAGCGGGAGGAGAGACCCAGTACTTC. The V and J genes are TRBV4-3 and TRBJ2-5; the match to TRBD2 covers 10 bases. Germline lookup yields CDR1 LGHNA and CDR2 YSLEER. This CDR3 comprises 15 residues. V shed 2 bases, J shed 4 bases, and the junction held 4 bases outside the gene matches.

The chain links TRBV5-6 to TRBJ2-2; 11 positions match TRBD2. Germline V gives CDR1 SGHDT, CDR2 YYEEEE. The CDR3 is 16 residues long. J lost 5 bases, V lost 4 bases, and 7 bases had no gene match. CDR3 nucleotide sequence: TGTGCCAGCAGCCAAAAACTAGCGGGAGAAACCGGGGAGCTGTTTTTT. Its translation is CASSQKLAGETGELFF. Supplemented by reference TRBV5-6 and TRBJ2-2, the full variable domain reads DAGVTQSPTHLIKTRGQQVTLRCSPKSGHDTVSWYQQALGQGPQFIFQYYEEEERQRGNFPDRFSGHQFPNYSSELNVNALLLGDSALYLCASSQKLAGETGELFFGEGSRLTVL.